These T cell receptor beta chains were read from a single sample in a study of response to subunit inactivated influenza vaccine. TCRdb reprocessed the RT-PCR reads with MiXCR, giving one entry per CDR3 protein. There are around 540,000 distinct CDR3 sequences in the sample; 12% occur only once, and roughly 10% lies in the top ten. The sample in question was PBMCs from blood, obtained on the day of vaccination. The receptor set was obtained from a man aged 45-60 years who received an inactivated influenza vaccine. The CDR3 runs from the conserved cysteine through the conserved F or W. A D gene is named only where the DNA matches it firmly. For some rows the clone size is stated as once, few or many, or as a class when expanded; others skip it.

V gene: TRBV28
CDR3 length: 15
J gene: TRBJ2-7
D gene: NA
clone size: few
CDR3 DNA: TGTGCCAGCAGTTTACCCGGGATGGCAAAATACGAGCAGTACTTC
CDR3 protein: CASSLPGMAKYEQYF

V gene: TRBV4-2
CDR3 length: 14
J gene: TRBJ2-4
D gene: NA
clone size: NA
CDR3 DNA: TGTGCCAGCAGCCAAAGTCAGGAGAAAAACATTCAGTACTTC
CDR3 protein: CASSQSQEKNIQYF

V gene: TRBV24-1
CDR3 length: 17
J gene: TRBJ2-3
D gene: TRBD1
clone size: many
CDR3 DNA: TGTGCCACCAGTGACCCCGGGACAGGGGATCGGGCAGATACGCAGTATTTT
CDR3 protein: CATSDPGTGDRADTQYF

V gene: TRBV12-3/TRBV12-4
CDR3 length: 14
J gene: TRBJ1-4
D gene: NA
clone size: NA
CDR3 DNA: TGTGCCAGCATGGAGGGGGCAACTAATGAAAAACTGTTTTTT
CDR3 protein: CASMEGATNEKLFF

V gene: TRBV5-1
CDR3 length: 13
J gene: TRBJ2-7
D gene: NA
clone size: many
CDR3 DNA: TGTGCCAGCAGCTTAGAGGCCAGCTACGAGCAGTACTTC
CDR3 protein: CASSLEASYEQYF

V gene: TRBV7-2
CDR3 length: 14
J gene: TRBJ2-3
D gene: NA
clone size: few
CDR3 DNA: TGTGCCAGCAAAAAAGGGTTTAGCACAGATACGCAGTATTTT
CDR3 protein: CASKKGFSTDTQYF

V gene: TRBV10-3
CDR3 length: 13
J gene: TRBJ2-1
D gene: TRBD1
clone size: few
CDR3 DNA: TGTGCCATCAGGTTGACAGGGGGCGATGAGCAGTTCTTC
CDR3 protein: CAIRLTGGDEQFF

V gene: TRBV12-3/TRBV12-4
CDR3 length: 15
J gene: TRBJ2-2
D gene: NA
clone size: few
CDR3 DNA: TGTGCCAGCAGTTTACGGCCACCGAACACCGGGGAGCTGTTTTTT
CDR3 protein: CASSLRPPNTGELFF

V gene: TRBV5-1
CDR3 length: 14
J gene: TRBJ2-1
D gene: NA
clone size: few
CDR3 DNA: TGCGCCAGCAATTCCGGTTCTGGGGGCGATGAGCAGTTCTTC
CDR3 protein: CASNSGSGGDEQFF

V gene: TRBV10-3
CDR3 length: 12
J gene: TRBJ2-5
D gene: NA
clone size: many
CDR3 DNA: TGTGCCATCAGGGATCGTCAAGAGACCCAGTACTTC
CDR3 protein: CAIRDRQETQYF

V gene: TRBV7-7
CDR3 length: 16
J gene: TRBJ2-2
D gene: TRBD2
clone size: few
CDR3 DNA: TGTGCCAGCAGCTCTAGCGGGAGTGTCGCGTTTGGGGAGCTGTTTTTT
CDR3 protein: CASSSSGSVAFGELFF

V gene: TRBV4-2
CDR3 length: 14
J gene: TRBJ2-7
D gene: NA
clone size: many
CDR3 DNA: TGTGCCAGCAGCCATCTAGCGCCCACCTACGAGCAGTACTTC
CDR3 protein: CASSHLAPTYEQYF

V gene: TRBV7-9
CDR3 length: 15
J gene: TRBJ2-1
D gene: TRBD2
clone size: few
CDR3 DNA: TGTGCCGTATCTAGCGGGAGGGCCTCCTACAATGAGCAGTTCTTC
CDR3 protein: CAVSSGRASYNEQFF

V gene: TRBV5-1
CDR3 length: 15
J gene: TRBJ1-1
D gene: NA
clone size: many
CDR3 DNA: TGCGCCAGCAGCAACCTAGGGGTTACGAACACTGAAGCTTTCTTT
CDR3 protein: CASSNLGVTNTEAFF

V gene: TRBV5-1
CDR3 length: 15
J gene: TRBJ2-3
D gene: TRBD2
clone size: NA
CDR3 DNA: TGCGCCAGCCGCTCCTCCGGGACTAACACAGATACGCAGTATTTT
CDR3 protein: CASRSSGTNTDTQYF

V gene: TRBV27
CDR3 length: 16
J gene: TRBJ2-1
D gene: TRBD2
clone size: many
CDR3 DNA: TGTGCCAGCAGTTTATCAAGGGGACTAGAATACAATGAGCAGTTCTTC
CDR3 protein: CASSLSRGLEYNEQFF

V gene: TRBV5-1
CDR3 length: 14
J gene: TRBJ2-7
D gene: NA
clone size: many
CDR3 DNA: TGCGCCAGCAGCGGTACGACAGGAGCCTACGAGCAGTACTTC
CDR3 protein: CASSGTTGAYEQYF

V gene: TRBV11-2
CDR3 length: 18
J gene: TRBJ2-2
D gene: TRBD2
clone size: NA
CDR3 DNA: TGTGCCAGCAGCTTAAACTTTGGCGGGGGTAGAAACACCGGGGAGCTGTTTTTT
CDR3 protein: CASSLNFGGGRNTGELFF

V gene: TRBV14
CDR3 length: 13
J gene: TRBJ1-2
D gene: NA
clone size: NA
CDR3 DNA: TGTGCCAGCAGCCGCGGGGGGGTTTTTGGCTACACCTTC
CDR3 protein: CASSRGGVFGYTF

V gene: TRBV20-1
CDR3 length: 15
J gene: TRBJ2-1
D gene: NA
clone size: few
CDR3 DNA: TGCAGTGCTATCAAAGACAGCGTCTCCTACAATGAGCAGTTCTTC
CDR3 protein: CSAIKDSVSYNEQFF

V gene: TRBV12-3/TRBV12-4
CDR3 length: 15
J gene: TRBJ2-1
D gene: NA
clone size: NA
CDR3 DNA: TGTGCCAGCAGTAAGGCGGGGCGGACCTACAATGAGCAGTTCTTC
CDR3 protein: CASSKAGRTYNEQFF

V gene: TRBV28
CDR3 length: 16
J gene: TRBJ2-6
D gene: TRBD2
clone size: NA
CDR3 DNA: TGTGCCAGCAACCTAGGGACTATCTCTGGGGCCAACGTCCTGACTTTC
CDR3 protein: CASNLGTISGANVLTF

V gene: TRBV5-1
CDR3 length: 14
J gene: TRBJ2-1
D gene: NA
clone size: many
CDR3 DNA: TGCGCCAGCAGCGGTTATGGGGGGCGGAATGAGCAGTTCTTC
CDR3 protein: CASSGYGGRNEQFF

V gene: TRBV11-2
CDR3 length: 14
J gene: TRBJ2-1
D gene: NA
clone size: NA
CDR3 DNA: TGTGCCAGCAGCGTAGAAGCGATCCGGGCTAGGGAGTTCTTC
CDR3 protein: CASSVEAIRAREFF

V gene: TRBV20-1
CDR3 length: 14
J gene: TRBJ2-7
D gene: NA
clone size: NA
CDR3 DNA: TGCAGTGCTAGACTCGGGGGAATTCTAGGAGAGCAGTACTTC
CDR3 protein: CSARLGGILGEQYF

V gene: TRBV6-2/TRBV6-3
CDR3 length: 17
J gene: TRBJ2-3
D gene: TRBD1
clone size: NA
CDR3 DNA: TGTGCCAGCAGCCTTCCTTGGACAGGGCGAAGCACAGATACGCAGTATTTT
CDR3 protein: CASSLPWTGRSTDTQYF

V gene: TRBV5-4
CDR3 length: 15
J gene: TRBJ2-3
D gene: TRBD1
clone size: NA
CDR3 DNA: TGTGCCAGCAGCTCCCCGGGACAGAGGGCAGATACGCAGTATTTT
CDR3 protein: CASSSPGQRADTQYF

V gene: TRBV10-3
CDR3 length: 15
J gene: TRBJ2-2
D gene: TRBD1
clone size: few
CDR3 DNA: TGTGCCATCCGACAGGGGGTCGCGAACACCGGGGAGCTGTTTTTT
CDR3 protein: CAIRQGVANTGELFF

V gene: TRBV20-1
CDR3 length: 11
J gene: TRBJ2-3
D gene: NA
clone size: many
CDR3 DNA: TGCAGTGTGGGGGAGTCAGATACGCAGTATTTT
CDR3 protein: CSVGESDTQYF

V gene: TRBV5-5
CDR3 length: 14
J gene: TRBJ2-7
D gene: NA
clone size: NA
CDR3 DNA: TGTGCCAGCAGCTCTTGGCCCAAACACTCCGAGCAGTACTTC
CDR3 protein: CASSSWPKHSEQYF

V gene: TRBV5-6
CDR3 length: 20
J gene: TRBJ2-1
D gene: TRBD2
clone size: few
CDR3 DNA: TGTGCCAGCAGCTTGTCCGGGACTAGCGGGAAGGGGCTAAGGGGGATGGTGCAGTTCTTC
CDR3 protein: CASSLSGTSGKGLRGMVQFF

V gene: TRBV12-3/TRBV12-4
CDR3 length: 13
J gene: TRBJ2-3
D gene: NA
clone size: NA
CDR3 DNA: TGTGCCAGCGCCAGACAAGGCACAGATACGCAGTATTTT
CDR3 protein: CASARQGTDTQYF